These 5 T cell receptor beta chains were sequenced from one sample in a study of cytomegalovirus exposure and HLA in healthy donors. The primer mix had 60 Vbeta and 13 Jbeta primers. Sequenced by immunoSEQ multiplex PCR; TCRdb stores in-frame clones only, minus some. Of about 190,000 clones listed, roughly 76% were seen once; the top ten hold 6.3%. Input material: PBMCs. The receptors come from a middle-aged man in good health and CMV-seropositive.

The gene calls are TRBV9 and TRBJ2-5, with a tentative D call TRBD1 (6 bases). The CDR3 covers 13 residues. V dropped 4 bases and J dropped 1 base, with 8 bases sitting between them. Germline CDR1 SGDLS, CDR2 YYNGEE. For the CDR3, the DNA is TGTGCCAGCAGCATGGACAGCCAAGAGACCCAGTACTTC. Translated, it gives CASSMDSQETQYF. Full variable domain (rest looked up from reference TRBV9 and TRBJ2-5): DSGVTQTPKHLITATGQRVTLRCSPRSGDLSVYWYQQSLDQGLQFLIQYYNGEERAKGNILERFSAQQFPDLHSELNLSSLELGDSALYFCASSMDSQETQYFGPGTRLLVL.

J is TRBJ1-3 and V is TRBV2, with D tentatively TRBD1 (5 bases). The CDR3 runs to 14 residues. CDR1 is SNHLY, CDR2 FYNNEI, per germline. V was cut by 2 bases and J by 3 bases, with 8 bases left in between. CDR3 sequence: CASSEQGSGNTIYF. CDR3 coding DNA: TGTGCCAGCAGTGAACAGGGTAGTGGAAACACCATATATTTT.

The chain uses TRBV7-6 and TRBJ2-3; TRBD2 matches at 7 bases. CDR3 size: 15 residues. J was trimmed by 3 bases and V by 1 base; bases with no gene match: 4. Looked up from germline, CDR1 is SGHVS and CDR2 is FNYEAQ. CDR3 residues: CASSLGSGTTDTQYF. CDR3 nucleotide sequence: TGTGCCAGCAGCTTAGGAAGCGGGACGACAGATACGCAGTATTTT.

The V call is TRBV19, the J call TRBJ1-5, with D tentatively TRBD1 (6 bases). The CDR3 covers 17 residues. Germline V gene lookup returns CDR1 LNHDA and CDR2 SQIVND (reference sequence). Trimming stripped 3 bases from V and 4 bases from J, with 19 bases between. The CDR3 loop reads CASSMGAVGRVNQPQHF. CDR3 sequence (DNA): TGTGCCAGTAGTATGGGGGCCGTTGGCAGGGTAAATCAGCCCCAGCATTTT.

The chain is built from TRBV19 and TRBJ2-3; possibly TRBD2 for D (5 bases). With 4 bases removed from V and 5 bases from J, the gap between germline ends came to 16 bases. This CDR3 has 15 residues. From germline, CDR1 is LNHDA and CDR2 SQIVND (reference sequence). The CDR3 DNA follows: TGTGCCAGTAGTACCCCTTCCGGGATCCTAGATACGCAGTATTTT. Translating it yields CASSTPSGILDTQYF.